Sequencing of this T cell receptor beta chain was carried out in a study of CD8+ T cells in alopecia areata. Across the whole study: Severity of treated patients was scored by affected scalp percentage. Study-wide findings and caveats: While tofacitinib was given, many expanded lesional clones persisted in scalp and blood.

RNA was extracted and reverse transcribed into cDNA as the sequencing template. Libraries were prepared by immunoSEQ multiplex PCR; TCRdb keeps only in-frame clonotypes and omits some of them. The data show some 190,000 clones, approximately 67% seen once. The V gene lost 4 bases and the J gene lost 6 bases, with 15 bases spanning the gap. Germline V gene data show CDR1 as GTSNPN and CDR2 as SVGIG (reference sequence). The CDR3 contains 13 residues. As to treatment: oral pan-JAK inhibitor, 5-10 mg twice daily. CD4+ and CD8+ T cells were sorted from PBMCs. With respect to this clone: The antigen remains undetermined.

This clonotype was obtained from a human donor with alopecia areata. The sequencing here drew on CD4+ T cells sorted from blood, taken at approximately week 49, from a patient treated with tofacitinib. V is TRBV30 and J is TRBJ1-2; perhaps TRBD1 as D (6 bases). The CDR3 DNA sequence: TGTGCCTGGACCCCAGGGGCCTCTGATGGCTACACCTTC. This sequence encodes CAWTPGASDGYTF.